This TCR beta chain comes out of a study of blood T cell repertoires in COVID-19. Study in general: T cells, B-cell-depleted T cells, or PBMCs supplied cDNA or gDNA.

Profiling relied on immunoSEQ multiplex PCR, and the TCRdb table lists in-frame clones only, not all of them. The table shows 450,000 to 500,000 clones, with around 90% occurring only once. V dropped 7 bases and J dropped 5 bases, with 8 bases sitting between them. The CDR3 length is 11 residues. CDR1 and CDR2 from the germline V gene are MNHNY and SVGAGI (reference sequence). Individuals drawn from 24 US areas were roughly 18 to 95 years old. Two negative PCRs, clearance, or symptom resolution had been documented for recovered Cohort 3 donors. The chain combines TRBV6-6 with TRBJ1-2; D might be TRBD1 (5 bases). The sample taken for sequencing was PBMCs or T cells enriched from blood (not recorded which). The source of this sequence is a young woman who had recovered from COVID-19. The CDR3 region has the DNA TGTGCCAGCAATCAGGGATATGGCTACACCTTC. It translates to CASNQGYGYTF.